A single sample is the source of the 14 T cell receptor beta chains below, sequenced in a study of patients and donors after allogeneic stem cell transplantation. Each CDR3 protein is one row after TCRdb ran MiXCR on the RT-PCR reads. The sample has 98,000 or so distinct CDR3 sequences; around 33% are singletons. Sequenced sample: blood, either unsorted or a sorted T cell fraction (not recorded which). These receptors came from a human donor who was either an allogeneic HSCT recipient or a stem cell or donor lymphocyte infusion donor (not recorded which). It is not recorded whose cells these are; they may come from a transplant donor.

The gene calls are TRBV4-3 and TRBJ2-3; 11 nucleotides line up with TRBD2. Germline V gives CDR1 LGHNA, CDR2 YSLEER. This CDR3 region has 18 residues. After removal of 0 bases from V and 2 bases from J, the junction contained 7 bases not matched to a gene. In DNA form, the CDR3 reads TGCGCCAGCAGCCAAGATTGGCTAGCGGGAGGCACCACAGATACGCAGTATTTT. It encodes CASSQDWLAGGTTDTQYF.

The table lists this clonotype with a few counts. The chain couples TRBV7-2 to TRBJ2-1; D is undetermined. The germline gives CDR1 SGHTA, CDR2 FQGNSA. The CDR3 runs 11 residues. Trimming cost V 0 bases and J 9 bases, with 3 bases left between them. CDR3 residues: CASSLAFEQFF. CDR3 DNA sequence: TGTGCCAGCAGCTTAGCGTTTGAGCAGTTCTTC.

J is TRBJ1-6 and V is TRBV11-2, with D possibly matching TRBD1 (6 bases). The germline V and J ends were trimmed by 5 bases and 7 bases, with 9 bases remaining between them. Germline values: CDR1 SGHAT, CDR2 FQNNGV. This CDR3 region has 13 residues. The CDR3 nucleotides are TGTGCCAGCAGCACAGGGAGGAATTCACCCCTCCACTTT. Translated, it gives CASSTGRNSPLHF.

This clonotype occurred a few times. The V gene is TRBV7-3, the J gene TRBJ1-1, with TRBD1 matching over 9 bases. This CDR3 spans 13 amino acids. The germline CDR1 and CDR2 sequences are SGHTA and FQGTGA. J was trimmed by 4 bases and V by 5 bases; bases with no gene match: 2. CDR3 in DNA: TGTGCCAGCAGCAAGACAGGGGGCACTGAAGCTTTCTTT. Protein sequence: CASSKTGGTEAFF.

The chain employs TRBV7-8 and TRBJ1-5, with TRBD1 as a possible D gene (6 bases). From germline, CDR1 is SGHVS and CDR2 FQNEAQ. This CDR3 spans 16 amino acids. Trimming removed 5 bases at V and 0 bases at J, with 14 bases between. The CDR3 region is CASSPDRFYSNQPQHF. The CDR3, as DNA: TGTGCCAGCAGCCCCGACAGGTTTTATAGCAATCAGCCCCAGCATTTT.

This clonotype has only a few counts. The chain joins TRBV12-3 or TRBV12-4 to TRBJ2-7; D unresolved. This CDR3 region has 12 residues. Deletions cut 3 bases from V and 3 bases from J, with 6 bases between. CDR3 sequence (DNA): TGTGCCAGCAGTTTTCGACACTACGAGCAGTACTTC. It translates to CASSFRHYEQYF.

V is TRBV20-1 and J is TRBJ2-1; 12 bases fit TRBD2. The CDR3 totals 16 residues. The germline V gene encodes CDR1 DFQATT and CDR2 SNEGSKA (reference sequence). Unmatched junction bases numbered 10, after V lost 3 bases and J lost 7 bases. CDR3 region: CSASTGRLAGANEQFF. CDR3 DNA: TGCAGTGCTAGCACCGGAAGACTAGCGGGAGCAAATGAGCAGTTCTTC.

The CDR3 sequence: CASSTTGLGEKLFF. In DNA form, the CDR3 reads TGTGCCAGCAGTACGACAGGGTTAGGGGAAAAACTGTTTTTT. J is TRBJ1-4 and V is TRBV6-6, with 7 nucleotides matching TRBD1. With 5 bases clipped from V and 8 bases from J, the junction kept 8 bases outside the gene matches. CDR3 length: 14 residues. Germline CDR1 reads MNHNY; CDR2 reads SVGAGI (reference sequence).

The genes are TRBV5-6 and TRBJ2-7, with D possibly matching TRBD2 (5 bases). Trimming took off 2 bases at V and 2 bases at J, with 8 bases between the two ends. Germline CDR1 reads SGHDT; CDR2 reads YYEEEE. CDR3 length equals 13 residues. The DNA of the CDR3 is TGTGCCAGCAGCTTTGGGAGTCCCTACGAGCAGTACTTC. Residues: CASSFGSPYEQYF.

This clonotype was observed a handful of times. The V gene is TRBV18, the J gene TRBJ1-2; a possible D gene is TRBD1 (6 bases). V lost 0 bases, J lost 3 bases, and 14 bases lay in between. Germline V gene sequence: CDR1 KGHSH, CDR2 LQKENI. The CDR3 sequence is 16 residues long. CDR3 in DNA: TGTGCCAGCTCACCACCGGTTGTAGGGGGTTACTATGGCTACACCTTC. Encoded protein: CASSPPVVGGYYGYTF.

This clonotype appeared many times. J is TRBJ1-5 and V is TRBV6-5; D remains ambiguous. This CDR3 has 13 amino acids. The ends were cut back, 2 bases at V and 5 bases at J, with 7 bases in the middle. Germline V lookup: CDR1 MNHEY, CDR2 SVGAGI. The CDR3 DNA sequence: TGTGCCAGCAGTTACCTCAGAGATCAGCCCCAGCATTTT. It codes for CASSYLRDQPQHF.

In this sample, this clonotype turned up a few times. The chain carries TRBV12-3 or TRBV12-4 and TRBJ1-5; D is uncertain. The CDR3 is made up of 13 amino acids. V gave up 6 bases and J gave up 5 bases, with 11 bases separating them. CDR3 protein: CASSPIFDQPQHF. For the CDR3, the DNA is TGTGCCAGCAGCCCAATCTTCGATCAGCCCCAGCATTTT.

This clonotype was recorded a few times. The CDR3 protein is CATVDGETQYF. The CDR3 DNA sequence: TGTGCCACCGTTGATGGAGAGACCCAGTACTTC. The rearrangement joins TRBV6-7 to TRBJ2-5; no reliable D call. TRBV6-7 is recorded as an ORF, its role being uncertain. The CDR3 length is 11 residues. The V gene lost 10 bases and the J gene lost 4 bases, with 10 bases spanning the gap.

This clonotype has at least ten counts. The chain links TRBV6-6 to TRBJ1-2, with D tentatively TRBD1 (5 bases). The V end lost 2 bases, the J end lost 5 bases, and 15 bases lay between the germline ends. The CDR3 spans 15 residues. Germline CDR1 MNHNY, CDR2 SVGAGI (reference sequence). The CDR3 nucleotides are TGTGCCAGCAGTTACGCACGAAGGGGAATATATGGCTACACCTTC. Amino acids: CASSYARRGIYGYTF.